This T cell receptor beta chain was observed in a study of blood T cell repertoires in COVID-19. Study information: The United States, Italy and Spain were the sources of the acute and convalescent COVID-19 samples. From T cells, B-cell-depleted T cells, or PBMCs came the material, which was cDNA or gDNA.

Original data processing: How many nucleated cells were present was estimated from reference gene primer amplification. TCRdb's copy holds only in-frame clones and misses some; the assay was immunoSEQ multiplex PCR. V and J calls and clone size are those listed in that table; D and trimming were worked out from the DNA. The profile shows roughly 120,000 clones, roughly 70% of them singletons. The V end was cut by 0 bases, the J end by 0 bases, with 16 bases between. There are 18 residues in the CDR3. Germline CDR1 is LGHNA and CDR2 is YNFKEQ. The material sequenced was peripheral blood. This receptor was obtained from a human donor with acute or convalescent COVID-19. The donor label of this sample is uncertain. J is TRBJ2-3 and V is TRBV4-2; D possibly corresponds to TRBD2 (5 bases). The CDR3, as DNA: TGTGCCAGCAGCCAAGATCTATTCAGCGGCCCTAGCACAGATACGCAGTATTTT. Translating it yields CASSQDLFSGPSTDTQYF.